These 29 T cell receptor beta chains were all obtained from the same sample, sequenced in a study of T cells in women clearing cervical HPV infection. The data were produced by immunoSEQ multiplex PCR, yet TCRdb's version contains in-frame clones alone and is incomplete. Its clone listing holds some 21,000 clones. What was sequenced was blood buffy coat. The source is a woman aged 18-70 years with a cervical HPV16 infection that either progressed to CIN3+ or cleared (not recorded which).

With respect to this clone: Read coverage stops 3 residues before the CDR3 terminus; the germline J gene supplies the remainder. The J gene is TRBJ2-1, the V gene TRBV20-1; 8 bases map to TRBD1. CDR1 is DFQATT and CDR2 is SNEGSKA in the germline V gene (reference sequence). CDR3 length equals 11 residues. J was trimmed by 9 bases and V by 6 bases; bases with no gene match: 4. The CDR3 here is CSAQGALEQFF. Partial CDR3 DNA: TGCAGTGCCCAGGGGGCCCTTGAG.

In regard to this clone: One end of the junction fails to match germline, which may point to a read error. The DNA ends 3 residues before the CDR3 does, and the rest of the CDR3 is filled in from the germline J gene. The chain combines TRBV7-7 with TRBJ2-1; 8 nucleotides agree with TRBD2. Looked up from germline, CDR1 is SSHAT and CDR2 is FNYEAQ (reference sequence). This CDR3 comprises 16 residues. This CDR3 is CASSLEVGTSSHEQFF. The covered CDR3 bases are TGTGCTAGCAGCTTAGAGGTCGGGACTAGTTCTCATGAG. The entire variable domain, with the rest obtained from reference TRBV7-7 and TRBJ2-1, is as follows: GAGVSQSPRYKVTKRGQDVTLRCDPISSHATLYWYQQALGQGPEFLTYFNYEAQPDKSGLPSDRFSAERPEGSISTLTIQRTEQRDSAMYRCASSLEVGTSSHEQFFGPGTRLTVL.

As for this clone: From the germline J gene comes the end of the CDR3, since the read stops 3 residues before it. The chain uses TRBV20-1 and TRBJ2-3; 10 bases map to TRBD1. Germline V CDR1 and CDR2: DFQATT, SNEGSKA (reference sequence). V was clipped by 4 bases and J by 5 bases; unmatched bases: 9. This CDR3 comprises 15 residues. The covered CDR3 bases are TGCAGTGCTACGAAAGGACAGGGGGATAAAGATACG. This gives the protein CSATKGQGDKDT. The entire CDR3 protein is CSATKGQGDKDTQYF.

The DNA read from the CDR3 is TGCAGCGCTGGACAGGGGGATGCCTACGAG. Residues: CSAGQGDAYE. The complete CDR3 sequence is CSAGQGDAYEQYF. This chain links TRBV29-1 with TRBJ2-7, with 10 bases lining up with TRBD1. The read falls 3 residues short of the CDR3 end, and the missing part is taken from the germline J gene. The CDR3 has 13 amino acids. V trimming: 7 bases; J trimming: 2 bases; junction bases outside the gene matches: 5. Germline V gene lookup returns CDR1 SQVTM and CDR2 ANQGSEA.

Details on this clone: The read finishes 3 residues shy of the CDR3 end, and the germline J gene is used to complete it. The chain carries TRBV30 and TRBJ1-4, with D perhaps matching TRBD1 (5 bases). This CDR3 has 14 residues. Germline CDR1 and CDR2: GTSNPN and SVGIG (reference sequence). This CDR3 is CAWTPSSGANVLFF. CDR3 DNA (partial): TGTGCCTGGACCCCCAGTTCTGGGGCCAACGTA.

As to this clone: The DNA ends 3 residues before the CDR3 does, and the rest of the CDR3 is filled in from the germline J gene. The chain carries TRBV5-1 and TRBJ2-5; the D gene is possibly TRBD2 (6 bases). The germline V gene encodes CDR1 SGHRS and CDR2 YFSETQ. Trimming took off 4 bases at V and 4 bases at J, with 11 bases between the two ends. The CDR3 contains 13 residues. The CDR3 spells CASSDSGSETQYF. Incomplete CDR3 DNA: TGCGCCAGCAGCGATAGCGGTTCAGAGACC. Supplemented by reference TRBV5-1 and TRBJ2-5, the full variable domain reads KAGVTQTPRYLIKTRGQQVTLSCSPISGHRSVSWYQQTPGQGLQFLFEYFSETQRNKGNFPGRFSGRQFSNSRSEMNVSTLELGDSALYLCASSDSGSETQYFGPGTRLLVL.

Concerning this clone: The read terminates 3 residues before the CDR3 end, so the remaining end is supplied by the germline J gene. The chain carries TRBV7-9 and TRBJ1-6; D is uncertain. Trimming took off 5 bases at V and 9 bases at J, with 17 bases between the two ends. The CDR3 contains 15 residues. Germline V CDR1 and CDR2: SEHNR, FQNEAQ (reference sequence). CDR3 DNA, as far as it was read: TGTGCCAGCAGCCCCACCCTAGCTTTCGGTTCACCC. This translates into CASSPTLAFGSP. The full CDR3 reads CASSPTLAFGSPLHF.

To note about this clone: Read coverage stops 3 residues before the CDR3 terminus; the germline J gene supplies the remainder. The V call is TRBV20-1, the J call TRBJ1-4; 7 bases are shared with TRBD1. The CDR3 has 18 residues. Trimming cost V 2 bases and J 0 bases; bases outside gene matches: 12. CDR1 is DFQATT, CDR2 SNEGSKA, per germline (reference sequence). The CDR3 DNA, read in part, is TGCAGTGCTAGACCACAGGGGATGTTCCGAGCAACTAATGAAAAA. It is translated as CSARPQGMFRATNEK. The full CDR3 is CSARPQGMFRATNEKLFF.

On this clone: Mismatch with germline at one junction end may stem from a read error. With the read ending 3 residues before the CDR3 end, the germline J gene is used to fill in that end. Other nucleotide sequences from this sample produce the same CDR3. The rearrangement joins TRBV13 to TRBJ1-2, with D unclear. This CDR3 spans 12 amino acids. The germline V gene encodes CDR1 PRHDT and CDR2 FYEKMQ (reference sequence). CDR3 sequence: CASSLEGYGYTF. The sequenced CDR3 bases are TGTGCCAGCAGCTTAGAGGGTTATGGT.

Remarks on this clone: Read data end 3 residues before the CDR3 end; the end is taken from the germline J gene. The chain carries TRBV7-9 and TRBJ1-1; D not certain. Per the germline V gene, CDR1 is SEHNR and CDR2 is FQNEAQ (reference sequence). V was trimmed by 7 bases and J by 7 bases, leaving 16 bases between them. This CDR3 has 13 residues. CDR3 DNA, as far as it was read: TGTGCCAGCACCCAACCCCCCCACGGTGAA. This encodes CASTQPPHGE. The entire CDR3 protein reads CASTQPPHGEAFF.

As for this clone: From the germline J gene comes the end of the CDR3, since the read stops 3 residues before it. The chain is built from TRBV20-1 and TRBJ2-3, with 12 bases lining up with TRBD2. The CDR3 consists of 16 residues. Unmatched junction bases numbered 9, after V lost 3 bases and J lost 5 bases. CDR1 DFQATT and CDR2 SNEGSKA come from the germline V gene (reference sequence). CDR3 DNA, as far as it was read: TGCAGTGCTAGTTGGCTAGCGGGGGGGCACATAGATACG. This codes for CSASWLAGGHIDT. The entire CDR3 is CSASWLAGGHIDTQYF.

Regarding this clone: The read halts 3 residues ahead of the CDR3 end, with the missing end drawn from the germline J gene. The chain couples TRBV19 to TRBJ2-3, with D perhaps TRBD1 (5 bases). CDR3 length: 13 amino acids. Germline V gene lookup returns CDR1 LNHDA and CDR2 SQIVND (reference sequence). V was trimmed by 5 bases and J by 5 bases, leaving 11 bases between them. CDR3: CASSLGRGDTQYF. The CDR3 DNA, read in part, is TGTGCCAGTAGTCTGGGTAGGGGAGATACG.

A word on this clone: The CDR3 is cut off 3 residues early in the read; its end comes from the germline J gene. The chain recombines TRBV6-2 or TRBV6-3 with TRBJ2-1, with D perhaps matching TRBD1 (5 bases). The V gene's germline CDR1 is MNHEY and CDR2 SVGEGT. This CDR3 spans 14 amino acids. V lost 2 bases, J lost 9 bases, and 14 bases lay in between. The CDR3 sequence is CASSYGHVDGEQFF. The sequenced CDR3 bases are TGTGCCAGCAGTTACGGACACGTGGATGGTGAG.

Concerning this clone itself: The read ends 3 residues shy of where the CDR3 ends; the end is completed using the germline J gene. The chain couples TRBV4-1 to TRBJ1-4; perhaps TRBD1 as D (5 bases). Trimming took off 1 base at V and 8 bases at J, with 8 bases between the two ends. The length of the CDR3 is 13 residues. The V gene's germline CDR1 is MGHRA and CDR2 YSYEKL. The CDR3 bases that were read are TGCGCCAGCAGCCAAGGGGGCCCCGAAAAA. It is translated as CASSQGGPEK. The entire CDR3 protein reads CASSQGGPEKLFF.

Remarks on this clone: The CDR3 end falls 3 residues outside the read, so it is completed with the germline J gene. The V call is TRBV7-8, the J call TRBJ1-1, with 7 bases identical to TRBD1. CDR1 is SGHVS, CDR2 FQNEAQ, per germline. This CDR3 has 14 residues. CDR3 region: CASSFDRAKNIAFF. The sequenced CDR3 bases are TGTGCCAGCAGCTTTGACAGGGCCAAAAACATT.

Turning to this clone: The CDR3 end falls 3 residues outside the read, so it is completed with the germline J gene. The chain employs TRBV20-1 and TRBJ2-3, with 7 bases identical to TRBD2. Germline assignment: CDR1 DFQATT and CDR2 SNEGSKA (reference sequence). The CDR3 spans 14 residues. Trimming at V came to 1 base and at J to 2 bases, leaving 3 bases not matched to a gene. CDR3 loop: CSARGTRSTDTQYF. CDR3 bases read: TGCAGTGCTAGAGGGACTAGATCCACAGATACG.

About this clone itself: The read comes to an end 3 residues before the CDR3 does, leaving the germline J gene to fill in the end. V is TRBV18 and J is TRBJ2-1; TRBD2 matches at 8 bases. The CDR3 length is 17 residues. Germline V gives CDR1 KGHSH, CDR2 LQKENI. V was clipped by 6 bases and J by 1 base; unmatched bases: 11. CDR3 loop: CASSLTVLADSYNEQFF. The CDR3 DNA, read in part, is TGTGCCAGCTCGCTTACGGTACTAGCGGATTCCTACAATGAG.

As for this clone: The read comes to an end 3 residues before the CDR3 does, leaving the germline J gene to fill in the end. The chain employs TRBV5-1 and TRBJ2-3, with TRBD2 matching 15 bases. This CDR3 spans 19 amino acids. Germline lookup yields CDR1 SGHRS and CDR2 YFSETQ. Losses at the gene ends were 3 bases for V and 1 base for J; bases not matched to a gene: 9. CDR3 DNA (partial): TGCGCCAGCAGCTGGCGGTGGACTAGCGGGGGGGTAGGCACAGATACG. Translating it yields CASSWRWTSGGVGTDT. The complete CDR3 reads CASSWRWTSGGVGTDTQYF.

The DNA read from the CDR3 is TGTGCCAGCCGGCAGGGCTACGAG. Residues: CASRQGYE. The whole CDR3 protein reads CASRQGYEQYF. The chain joins TRBV6-2 or TRBV6-3 to TRBJ2-7, with D possibly being TRBD1 (5 bases). The read comes to an end 3 residues before the CDR3 does, leaving the germline J gene to fill in the end. Trimming removed 8 bases from V and 3 bases from J, with 8 bases in between. This CDR3 is 11 amino acids long. CDR1 and CDR2 from the germline V gene are MNHEY and SVGEGT.

On this clone itself: Coverage ceases 3 residues before the CDR3 finishes, and the germline J gene fills in the end. The chain has TRBV18 and TRBJ2-1; the match to TRBD2 covers 12 bases. The germline V gene has CDR1 KGHSH and CDR2 LQKENI. The V and J ends lost 4 bases and 8 bases, in that order; junction bases with no gene match: 3. The CDR3 runs 14 residues. The CDR3 loop reads CASSQTSGSDEQFF. CDR3 DNA (partial): TGTGCCAGCTCACAGACTAGCGGGAGCGATGAG.

A note on this clone: The read comes to an end 3 residues before the CDR3 does, leaving the germline J gene to fill in the end. This rearrangement joins TRBV5-1 to TRBJ2-1; D might be TRBD2 (5 bases). V lost 2 bases and J lost 5, with 14 bases in between. The CDR3 is 15 amino acids. From germline, CDR1 is SGHRS and CDR2 YFSETQ. The CDR3 here is CASSLGAVNDNEQFF. The sequenced CDR3 bases are TGCGCCAGCAGCTTAGGAGCGGTAAATGACAATGAG.

Regarding this clone: The CDR3 extends 3 residues past the end of the read, so its final part is completed from the germline J gene. This chain links TRBV2 with TRBJ2-1, with no clear D. V was pared by 5 bases and J by 8 bases, with 7 bases between. The germline V gene has CDR1 SNHLY and CDR2 FYNNEI. The CDR3 loop spans 11 amino acids. The CDR3 is CASSREHEQFF. Partial CDR3 DNA: TGTGCCAGCAGTCGCGAGCATGAG. The full variable domain, with the rest looked up from reference TRBV2 and TRBJ2-1, is EPEVTQTPSHQVTQMGQEVILRCVPISNHLYFYWYRQILGQKVEFLVSFYNNEISEKSEIFDDQFSVERPDGSNFTLKIRSTKLEDSAMYFCASSREHEQFFGPGTRLTVL.

Points on this clone: The read falls 3 residues short of the CDR3 end, and the missing part is taken from the germline J gene. The chain has TRBV24-1 and TRBJ2-7; tentatively, D is TRBD2 (7 bases). The germline V gene has CDR1 KGHDR and CDR2 SFDVKD. The CDR3 has 15 residues. V lost 8 bases and J lost 4, with 20 bases in between. CDR3 protein: CATNSNREGPYEQYF. The sequenced part of the CDR3 DNA is TGTGCCACCAATAGTAACAGGGAGGGCCCTTACGAG.

Turning to this clone: Read coverage stops 3 residues before the CDR3 terminus; the germline J gene supplies the remainder. This chain joins TRBV18 and TRBJ1-6, with 9 bases aligning to TRBD1. The V segment lost 3 bases and the J segment 7 bases; nucleotides outside the gene matches: 4. The germline V gene encodes CDR1 KGHSH and CDR2 LQKENI. CDR3 size: 15 residues. CDR3 sequence: CASSPADRGNSPLHF. The part of the CDR3 DNA that was read is TGTGCCAGCTCACCGGCGGACAGGGGAAATTCACCC. Full variable domain (rest looked up from reference TRBV18 and TRBJ1-6): NAGVMQNPRHLVRRRGQEARLRCSPMKGHSHVYWYRQLPEEGLKFMVYLQKENIIDESGMPKERFSAEFPKEGPSILRIQQVVRGDSAAYFCASSPADRGNSPLHFGNGTRLTVT.

With respect to this clone: The read is 3 residues too short to cover the CDR3 end, so that end is filled in from the germline J gene. This rearrangement joins TRBV5-1 to TRBJ1-1; possible D gene TRBD1, 5 bases. Germline assignment: CDR1 SGHRS and CDR2 YFSETQ. The CDR3 covers 14 residues. The ends were cut back, 0 bases at V and 4 bases at J, with 10 bases in the middle. CDR3 sequence: CASSLVGVSTEAFF. The CDR3 bases that were read are TGCGCCAGCAGCTTGGTAGGGGTGTCCACTGAA. Supplemented by reference TRBV5-1 and TRBJ1-1, the full variable domain reads KAGVTQTPRYLIKTRGQQVTLSCSPISGHRSVSWYQQTPGQGLQFLFEYFSETQRNKGNFPGRFSGRQFSNSRSEMNVSTLELGDSALYLCASSLVGVSTEAFFGQGTRLTVV.

On this clone: The read falls 3 residues short of the CDR3 end, and the missing part is taken from the germline J gene. The chain couples TRBV2 to TRBJ2-5; a weak D match, TRBD2 (7 bases). Deletions cut 1 base from V and 5 bases from J, with 11 bases between. The CDR3 is 14 amino acids. Germline loops: CDR1 SNHLY, CDR2 FYNNEI. CDR3 protein: CASSEGGGHETQYF. Incomplete CDR3 DNA: TGTGCCAGCAGTGAAGGGGGGGGGCATGAGACC.

The part of the CDR3 DNA that was read is TGCAGTGCTAGAGGGGAAGGGGGGGAAGAAAAG. Amino acids: CSARGEGGEEK. The whole CDR3 reads CSARGEGGEEKLFF. The chain recombines TRBV20-1 with TRBJ2-2, with D possibly TRBD2 on 7 matching bases. With the read ending 3 residues before the CDR3 end, the germline J gene is used to fill in that end. CDR1 and CDR2 (germline): DFQATT, SNEGSKA (reference sequence). CDR3 length: 14 residues.

A word on this clone: The CDR3 is cut off 3 residues early in the read; its end comes from the germline J gene. V is TRBV20-1 and J is TRBJ1-1; no clear D. This CDR3 comprises 15 residues. CDR1 and CDR2 from the germline V gene are DFQATT and SNEGSKA (reference sequence). V lost 3 bases and J 0 bases, leaving 14 bases between the germline ends. The CDR3 loop reads CSASPGIFMNTEAFF. The DNA read from the CDR3 is TGCAGTGCTAGCCCGGGGATTTTCATGAACACTGAA.

On this clone itself: The observed sequence ends 3 residues before the CDR3 terminus, with the missing tail filled in from the germline J gene. This sequence joins TRBV19 and TRBJ1-1; 9 bases fit TRBD1. The V gene's germline CDR1 is LNHDA and CDR2 SQIVND (reference sequence). CDR3 length equals 17 residues. The DNA read from the CDR3 is TGTGCCAGTAGTACGATCGTCTCCGGGACAGGGTGGGGAAGA. This translates into CASSTIVSGTGWGR. The CDR3 as a whole reads CASSTIVSGTGWGRAFF.